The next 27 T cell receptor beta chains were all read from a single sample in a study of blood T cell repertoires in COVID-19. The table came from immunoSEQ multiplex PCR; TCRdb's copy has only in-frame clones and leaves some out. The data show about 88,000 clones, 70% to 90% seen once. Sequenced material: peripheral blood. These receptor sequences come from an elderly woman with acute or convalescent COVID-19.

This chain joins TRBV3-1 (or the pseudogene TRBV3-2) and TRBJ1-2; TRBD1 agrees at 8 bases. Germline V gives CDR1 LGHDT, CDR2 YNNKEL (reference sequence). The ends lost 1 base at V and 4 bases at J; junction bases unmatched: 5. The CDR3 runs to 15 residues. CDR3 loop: CASSQADRVGYGYTF. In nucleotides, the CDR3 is TGTGCCAGCAGCCAAGCGGACAGGGTGGGCTATGGCTACACCTTC.

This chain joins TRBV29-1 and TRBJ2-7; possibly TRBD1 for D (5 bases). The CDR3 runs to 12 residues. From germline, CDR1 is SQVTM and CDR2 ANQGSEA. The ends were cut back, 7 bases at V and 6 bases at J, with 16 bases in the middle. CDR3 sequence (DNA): TGCAGCGCCCAGGGTTTTGGTGGCGAGCAGTACTTC. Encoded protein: CSAQGFGGEQYF.

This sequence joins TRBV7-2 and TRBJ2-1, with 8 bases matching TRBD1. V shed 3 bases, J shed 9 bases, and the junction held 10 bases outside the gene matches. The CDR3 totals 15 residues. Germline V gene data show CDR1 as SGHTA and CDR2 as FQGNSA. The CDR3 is CASSFSSPRGLEQFF. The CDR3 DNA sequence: TGTGCCAGCAGCTTCTCTTCTCCCAGGGGGCTTGAGCAGTTCTTC.

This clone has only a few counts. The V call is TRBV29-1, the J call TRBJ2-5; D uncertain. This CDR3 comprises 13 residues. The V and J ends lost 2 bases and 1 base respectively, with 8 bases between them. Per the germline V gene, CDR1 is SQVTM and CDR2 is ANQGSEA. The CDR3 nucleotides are TGCAGCGTTGAACGCCTAAGCCAAGAGACCCAGTACTTC. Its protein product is CSVERLSQETQYF.

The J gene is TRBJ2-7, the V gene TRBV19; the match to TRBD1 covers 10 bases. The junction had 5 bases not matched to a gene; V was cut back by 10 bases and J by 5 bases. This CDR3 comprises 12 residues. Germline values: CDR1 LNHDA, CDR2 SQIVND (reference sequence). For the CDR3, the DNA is TGTGCCACCCAGGACAGGGGGAACGAGCAGTACTTC. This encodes CATQDRGNEQYF.

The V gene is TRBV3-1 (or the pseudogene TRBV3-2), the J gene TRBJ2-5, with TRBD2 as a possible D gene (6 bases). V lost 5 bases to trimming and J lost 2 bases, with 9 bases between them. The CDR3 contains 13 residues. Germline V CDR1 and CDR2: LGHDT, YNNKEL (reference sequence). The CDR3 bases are TGTGCCAGCAGCTGGGACTTTCAAGAGACCCAGTACTTC. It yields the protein CASSWDFQETQYF.

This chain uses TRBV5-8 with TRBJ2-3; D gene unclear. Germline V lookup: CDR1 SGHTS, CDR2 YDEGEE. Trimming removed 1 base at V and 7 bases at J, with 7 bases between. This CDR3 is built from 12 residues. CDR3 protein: CASSLFRNTQYF. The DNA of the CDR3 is TGTGCCAGCAGCTTGTTTAGAAATACGCAGTATTTT.

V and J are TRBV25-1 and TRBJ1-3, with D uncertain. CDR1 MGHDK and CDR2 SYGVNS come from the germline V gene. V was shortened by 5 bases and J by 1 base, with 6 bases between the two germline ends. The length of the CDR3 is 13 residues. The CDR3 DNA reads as TGTGCCAGCAGTCAGTGGTCTGGAAACACCATATATTTT. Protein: CASSQWSGNTIYF.

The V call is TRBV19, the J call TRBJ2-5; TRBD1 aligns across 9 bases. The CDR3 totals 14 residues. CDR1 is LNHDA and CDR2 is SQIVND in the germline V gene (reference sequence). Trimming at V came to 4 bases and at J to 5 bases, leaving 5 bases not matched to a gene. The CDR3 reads CASSTTGGSETQYF. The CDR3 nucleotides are TGTGCCAGTAGTACCACAGGGGGCTCGGAGACCCAGTACTTC.

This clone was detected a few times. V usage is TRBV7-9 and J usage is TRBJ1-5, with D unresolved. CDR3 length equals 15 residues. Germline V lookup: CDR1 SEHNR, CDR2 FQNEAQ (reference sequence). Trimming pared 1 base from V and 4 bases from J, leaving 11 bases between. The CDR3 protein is CASSLGSSANQPQHF. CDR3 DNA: TGTGCCAGCAGCTTAGGTTCCAGCGCGAATCAGCCCCAGCATTTT.

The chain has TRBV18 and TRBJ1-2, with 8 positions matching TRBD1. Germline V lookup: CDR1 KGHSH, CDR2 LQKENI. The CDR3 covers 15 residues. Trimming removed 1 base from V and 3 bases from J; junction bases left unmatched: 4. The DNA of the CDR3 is TGTGCCAGCTCACCACGACAGGGGTACGACTATGGCTACACCTTC. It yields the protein CASSPRQGYDYGYTF.

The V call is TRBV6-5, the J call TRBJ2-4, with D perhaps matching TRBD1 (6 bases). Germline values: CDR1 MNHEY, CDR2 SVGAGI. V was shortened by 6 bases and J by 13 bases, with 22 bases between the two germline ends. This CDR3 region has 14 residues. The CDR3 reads CASRTTGSKGAQYF. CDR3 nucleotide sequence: TGTGCCAGCAGAACTACAGGGTCTAAGGGAGCACAGTACTTC.

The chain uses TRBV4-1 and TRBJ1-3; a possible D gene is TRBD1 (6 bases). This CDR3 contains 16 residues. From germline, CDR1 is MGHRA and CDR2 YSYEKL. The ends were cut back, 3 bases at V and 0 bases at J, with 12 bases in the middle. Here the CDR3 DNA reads TGCGCCAGCAGCCACCCCGACAGGAGCTCTGGAAACACCATATATTTT. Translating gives CASSHPDRSSGNTIYF.

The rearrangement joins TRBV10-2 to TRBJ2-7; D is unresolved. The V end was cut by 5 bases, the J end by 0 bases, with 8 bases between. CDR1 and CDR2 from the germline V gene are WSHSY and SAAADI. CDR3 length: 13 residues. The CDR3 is CASSTDDSYEQYF. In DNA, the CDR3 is TGCGCCAGCAGTACAGACGACTCCTACGAGCAGTACTTC.

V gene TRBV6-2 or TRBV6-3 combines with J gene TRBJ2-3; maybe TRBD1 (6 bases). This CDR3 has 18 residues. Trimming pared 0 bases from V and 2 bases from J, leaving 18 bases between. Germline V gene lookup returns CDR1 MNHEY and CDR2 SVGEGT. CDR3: CASSYSTVLAGATDTQYF. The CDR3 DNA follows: TGTGCCAGCAGTTACTCGACAGTTTTAGCAGGGGCCACAGATACGCAGTATTTT.

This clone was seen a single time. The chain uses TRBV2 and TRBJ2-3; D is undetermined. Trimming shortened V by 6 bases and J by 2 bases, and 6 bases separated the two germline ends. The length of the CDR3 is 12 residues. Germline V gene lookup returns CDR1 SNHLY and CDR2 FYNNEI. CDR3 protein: CASRGPTDTQYF. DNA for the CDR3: TGTGCCAGCAGGGGCCCCACAGATACGCAGTATTTT. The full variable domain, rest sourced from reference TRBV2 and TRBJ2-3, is EPEVTQTPSHQVTQMGQEVILRCVPISNHLYFYWYRQILGQKVEFLVSFYNNEISEKSEIFDDQFSVERPDGSNFTLKIRSTKLEDSAMYFCASRGPTDTQYFGPGTRLTVL.

The CDR3 DNA is TGTGCCAGTAGTATTAGTCATGGAGGCTCTGGAAACACCATATATTTT. It yields the protein CASSISHGGSGNTIYF. The chain links TRBV19 to TRBJ1-3; the D is unclear. There are 16 residues in the CDR3. With 3 bases removed from V and 0 bases from J, the gap between germline ends came to 12 bases. Per germline, CDR1 LNHDA and CDR2 SQIVND (reference sequence).

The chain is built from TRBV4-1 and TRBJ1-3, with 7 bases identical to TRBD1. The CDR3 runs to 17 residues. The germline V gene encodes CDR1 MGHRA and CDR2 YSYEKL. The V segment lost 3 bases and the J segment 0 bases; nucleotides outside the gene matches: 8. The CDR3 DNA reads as TGCGCCAGCAGCCAGGACGACAGGGCCTTCTCTGGAAACACCATATATTTT. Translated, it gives CASSQDDRAFSGNTIYF.

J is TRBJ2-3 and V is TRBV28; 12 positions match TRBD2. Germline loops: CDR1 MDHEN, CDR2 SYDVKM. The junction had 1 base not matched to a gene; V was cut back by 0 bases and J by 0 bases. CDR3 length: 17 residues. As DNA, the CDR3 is TGTGCCAGCAGTTTATGGACTAGCGGGAGAAGCACAGATACGCAGTATTTT. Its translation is CASSLWTSGRSTDTQYF.

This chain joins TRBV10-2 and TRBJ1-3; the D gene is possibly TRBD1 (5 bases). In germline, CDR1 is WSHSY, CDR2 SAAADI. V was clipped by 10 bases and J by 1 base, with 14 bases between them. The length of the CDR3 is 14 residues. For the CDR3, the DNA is TGCGCCACTAAGACTGGGACTTCTGGAAACACCATATATTTT. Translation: CATKTGTSGNTIYF.

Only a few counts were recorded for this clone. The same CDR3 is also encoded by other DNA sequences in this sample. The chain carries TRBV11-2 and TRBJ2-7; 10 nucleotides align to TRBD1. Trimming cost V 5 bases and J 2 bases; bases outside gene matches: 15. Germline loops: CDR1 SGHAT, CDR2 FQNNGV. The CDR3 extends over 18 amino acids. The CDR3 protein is CASSSIRGRDRGTYEQYF. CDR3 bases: TGTGCCAGCAGCAGTATTCGGGGTCGGGACAGGGGTACCTACGAGCAGTACTTC.

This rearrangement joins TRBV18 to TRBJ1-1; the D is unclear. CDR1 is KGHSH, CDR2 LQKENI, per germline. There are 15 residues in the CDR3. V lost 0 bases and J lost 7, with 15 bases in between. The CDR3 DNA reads TGTGCCAGCTCACCACCATCTCAGCCAGCAGGTGAAGCTTTCTTT. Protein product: CASSPPSQPAGEAFF.

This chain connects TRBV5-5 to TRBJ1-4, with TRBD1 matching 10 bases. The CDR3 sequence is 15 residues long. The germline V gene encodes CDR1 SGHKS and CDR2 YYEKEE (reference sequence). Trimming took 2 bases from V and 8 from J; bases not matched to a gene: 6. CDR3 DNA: TGTGCCAGCAGCTTTTCCGGGACAGGGGACGAAAAACTGTTTTTT. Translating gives CASSFSGTGDEKLFF. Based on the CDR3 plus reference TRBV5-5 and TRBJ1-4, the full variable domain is DAGVTQSPTHLIKTRGQQVTLRCSPISGHKSVSWYQQVLGQGPQFIFQYYEKEERGRGNFPDRFSARQFPNYSSELNVNALLLGDSALYLCASSFSGTGDEKLFFGSGTQLSVL.

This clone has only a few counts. The CDR3 spells CASSSSGGGETQYF. In DNA, the CDR3 is TGTGCCAGCAGCTCGTCAGGGGGCGGGGAGACCCAGTACTTC. The chain joins TRBV7-3 to TRBJ2-5, with 8 bases that match TRBD1. Germline values: CDR1 SGHTA, CDR2 FQGTGA. This CDR3 comprises 14 residues. With V trimmed by 4 bases and J by 5 bases, 6 bases remained unmatched.

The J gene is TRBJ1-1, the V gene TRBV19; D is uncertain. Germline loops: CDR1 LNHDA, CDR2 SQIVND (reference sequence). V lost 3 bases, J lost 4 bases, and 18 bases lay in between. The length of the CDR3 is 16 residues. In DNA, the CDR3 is TGTGCCAGTAGTATGATTGGCAGCTCGAGCGGCACTGAAGCTTTCTTT. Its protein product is CASSMIGSSSGTEAFF. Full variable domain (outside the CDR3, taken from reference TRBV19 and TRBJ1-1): DGGITQSPKYLFRKEGQNVTLSCEQNLNHDAMYWYRQDPGQGLRLIYYSQIVNDFQKGDIAEGYSVSREKKESFPLTVTSAQKNPTAFYLCASSMIGSSSGTEAFFGQGTRLTVV.

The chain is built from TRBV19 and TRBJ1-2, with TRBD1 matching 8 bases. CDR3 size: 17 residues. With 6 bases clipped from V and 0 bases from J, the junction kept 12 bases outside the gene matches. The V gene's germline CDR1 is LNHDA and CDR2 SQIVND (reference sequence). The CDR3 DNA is TGTGCCAGTAGAAATCAAGGGCGGACAGGGCCTAACTATGGCTACACCTTC. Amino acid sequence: CASRNQGRTGPNYGYTF.

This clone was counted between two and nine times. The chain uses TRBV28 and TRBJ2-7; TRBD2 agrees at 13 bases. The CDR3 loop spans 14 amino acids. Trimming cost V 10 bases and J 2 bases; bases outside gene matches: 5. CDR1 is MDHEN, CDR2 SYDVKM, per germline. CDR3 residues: CATGGLAGTYEQYF. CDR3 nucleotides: TGTGCCACCGGGGGACTAGCGGGGACCTACGAGCAGTACTTC.